The source of this T cell receptor beta chain is a study of beta chain features in type 1 diabetes (dated by TCRdb to the late 2010s). Some background on the complete study: Mean age, gender distribution, total cell number and subset yield did not differ between patients and healthy donors. A total of approximately 110,000,000 sorted cells were examined across all samples, and a strong correlation was observed between cell number per subset and RNA yield. The study compared the TCRB repertoires of sorted circulating CD4+ T cell subsets in recently diagnosed type 1 diabetes patients with those in matched healthy donors. Whereas all 30 or so donors provided naive and central memory subsets, regulatory and stem cell-like memory subsets were isolated from just 8 patients and roughly eight healthy donors.

From each donor, a single peripheral blood sample of approximately 110 mL on average was drawn into heparinised tubes. A BD FACSAria II and a panel including CD45RO, CCR7, CD25, CD127, CD95 and CD27 were used to sort naive, central memory, regulatory and stem cell-like memory CD4+ T cells. A purity above 95% was achieved for all sorted populations. Right away, PBMCs were isolated by Lymphoprep density gradient centrifugation and were stained directly, with no culture step. To minimize batch effects, samples were stained and sorted in pairs, one healthy donor with one patient per experiment. The entire isolated RNA was reverse transcribed using the High Capacity cDNA Reverse Transcription Kit, and thus expressed TCRB transcripts were sequenced. Naive, central memory and regulatory T cell samples underwent deep immunoSEQ sequencing, averaging about 3.57 million total reads per sample. After sorted cells were lysed in RLT buffer, RNA was extracted with DNase-treated RNeasy Micro or Mini kits, with the choice depending on cell number. To prevent cross-contamination, every cell subset was processed on its own, while patient and healthy donor samples were processed together. Using the immunoSEQ multiplex PCR, TCRB sequences were amplified from cDNA into 87-bp fragments spanning the CDR3 region. The amplicons were sequenced using the Illumina HiSeq platform. In the paper's pipeline: PCR bias was corrected computationally using synthetic template baselines, and reads within Hamming distance 2 were collapsed, with unmergeable singletons discarded. Reads were aligned against IMGT to assign V, D and J genes, CDR3 length and insertions or deletions at six rearrangement sites. Within each subset, clonotype counts were normalized to sorted cell number, after which true diversity and Gini coefficients were computed with the tcR R package. Repertoire sharing was quantified using the overlap coefficient calculated on TCRB nucleotide sequences. Out-of-frame TCRB sequences from naive cells were analyzed to stand in for the pre-selection repertoire. The clones in this table, taken by TCRdb from immuneACCESS, are in-frame only. Not every clone is retained; where verified, under half of the shortfall comes from an unresolved V gene, and the cause of the rest is unknown. V, J and clone size are those of that table, while D and trimming were read from the DNA. For this sample the table gives roughly 380,000 clones, of which about 19% were detected only once. The ten top clones hold 0.035% to 0.055% of the sample.

In its sample, this clone was seen once. What antigen it recognizes has not been identified. No base quality information exists; no much larger clone differs at one position. Overall results and qualifications from the work: Fewer insertions and more nucleotide deletions at VDJ recombination sites were observed in patients with type 1 diabetes, implying thymic rearrangement abnormalities. Shorter templates might have been favored by PCR, but patient and control samples were amplified and corrected together, so both groups would have been affected equally by any skew. A moderate but significant shortening of TCRB CDR3 length was observed in type 1 diabetes patients in all four CD4+ subsets. Because small numbers of individuals were included in the HLA sub-analyses, any influence of HLA type on TCRB rearrangement was left unresolved. Sequencing cDNA rather than genomic DNA could over-represent highly expressing activated cells, although activation and CD3 levels did not differ between groups. Naive, central memory and regulatory TCRB repertoires appeared to be more similar among patients than among healthy donors.

CDR1 and CDR2, per the germline V gene, are SGHRS and YFSETQ. V trim: 4 bases; J trim: 2 bases; unmatched bases: 7. The CDR3 runs 16 amino acids, cysteine and phenylalanine included. Of all the DNA, just the CDR3 is kept, 48 bases in frame from base 1. In this chain, TRBV5-1 is recombined with TRBJ2-1; 9 central nucleotides agree with TRBD2. The sequencing sample was made of naive CD4+ T cells from blood. Sample cell subset or site, as interpreted from the label and publication: true naive CD4+ T cells. This TCR was sampled from a woman aged 18-30 years in good health. The CDR3: CASSAIAGAPYNEQFF. DNA sequence: TGCGCCAGCAGCGCCATAGCGGGGGCTCCCTACAATGAGCAGTTCTTC.